This passage covers 10 T cell receptor beta chains from one sample sequenced in a study of T cell responses to AZD1222 COVID-19 vaccine. This table comes from immunoSEQ multiplex PCR, and its TCRdb copy is limited to in-frame clones, with some not included. Of 65,000 to 80,000 clones in the sample, just over 90% were seen once. The sample in question was peripheral blood, obtained on day 0 of MenACWY control vaccination. The receptor source for this set is an adult in good health.

The chain recombines TRBV7-6 with TRBJ2-1, with 9 nucleotides matching TRBD1. The V and J ends lost 4 bases and 8 bases, in that order; junction bases with no gene match: 9. The CDR3 runs to 15 residues. The germline CDR1 and CDR2 sequences are SGHVS and FNYEAQ. CDR3 coding DNA: TGTGCCAGCAGCTCGGGGACAGGGTACGGCGATGAGCAGTTCTTC. Its translation: CASSSGTGYGDEQFF. Complete variable domain (other parts from reference TRBV7-6 and TRBJ2-1): GAGVSQSPRYKVTKRGQDVALRCDPISGHVSLYWYRQALGQGPEFLTYFNYEAQQDKSGLPNDRFSAERPEGSISTLTIQRTEQRDSAMYRCASSSGTGYGDEQFFGPGTRLTVL.

The chain carries TRBV5-6 and TRBJ1-1; D is perhaps TRBD1 (6 bases). This CDR3 is built from 14 residues. Germline CDR1 and CDR2: SGHDT and YYEEEE. Trimming left V 2 bases short and J 3 bases short, with 11 bases between. CDR3 sequence (DNA): TGTGCCAGCAGCTTTGGGGGCATTGACACTGAAGCTTTCTTT. It codes for CASSFGGIDTEAFF.

The chain joins TRBV29-1 to TRBJ1-4, with 9 bases lining up with TRBD1. CDR3 length: 13 residues. The germline V gene has CDR1 SQVTM and CDR2 ANQGSEA. Unmatched junction bases numbered 11, after V lost 6 bases and J lost 12 bases. The CDR3 here is CSVEGQGASELFF. In nucleotides, the CDR3 is TGCAGCGTGGAGGGACAGGGTGCCAGCGAACTGTTTTTT. The full variable domain, its missing parts supplied by reference TRBV29-1 and TRBJ1-4, is SAVISQKPSRDICQRGTSLTIQCQVDSQVTMMFWYRQQPGQSLTLIATANQGSEATYESGFVIDKFPISRPNLTFSTLTVSNMSPEDSSIYLCSVEGQGASELFFGSGTQLSVL.

The chain combines TRBV11-1 with TRBJ1-2; no firm D call. V lost 8 bases, J lost 3 bases, and 10 bases lay in between. There are 12 residues in the CDR3. The germline gives CDR1 SGHAT, CDR2 FQDESV (reference sequence). The CDR3 DNA follows: TGTGCCAGCTCCGATGGGGACTATGGCTACACCTTC. Amino acids: CASSDGDYGYTF.

The CDR3 sequence: CASSFSRVSDETQYF. CDR3 sequence (DNA): TGTGCCAGCAGCTTCAGCAGGGTATCCGATGAGACCCAGTACTTC. J is TRBJ2-5 and V is TRBV5-8; possibly TRBD1 for D (5 bases). This CDR3 region has 15 residues. Germline V gene sequence: CDR1 SGHTS, CDR2 YDEGEE. V dropped 2 bases and J dropped 5 bases, with 16 bases sitting between them.

This chain connects TRBV28 to TRBJ1-3; no definite D call. Per germline, CDR1 MDHEN and CDR2 SYDVKM. Trimming removed 6 bases from V and 4 bases from J, with 7 bases in between. The CDR3 loop spans 12 amino acids. CDR3 amino acids: CASSRGGNTIYF. The DNA for the CDR3 is TGTGCCAGCAGCCGGGGAGGAAACACCATATATTTT.

The chain recombines TRBV27 with TRBJ2-3; a possible D gene is TRBD1 (5 bases). V was shortened by 3 bases and J by 2 bases, with 12 bases between the two germline ends. This CDR3 contains 15 residues. CDR1 and CDR2 from the germline V gene are MNHEY and SMNVEV (reference sequence). CDR3 sequence: CASSFAGQNTDTQYF. DNA for the CDR3: TGTGCCAGCAGTTTTGCCGGACAAAACACAGATACGCAGTATTTT.

The chain uses TRBV10-3 and TRBJ2-1; possibly TRBD2 for D (6 bases). Germline-derived CDR1 and CDR2 are ENHRY and SYGVKD. Deletions cut 0 bases from V and 5 bases from J, with 17 bases between. This CDR3 is built from 17 residues. In DNA, the CDR3 is TGTGCCATCAGTGAGTCGAAGCGGGCGACGTCGGACAATGAGCAGTTCTTC. It encodes CAISESKRATSDNEQFF.

Here the CDR3 reads CASSQGLSSYEQYF. The CDR3, as DNA: TGTGCCAGTAGTCAGGGGCTTAGCTCCTACGAGCAGTACTTC. The rearrangement joins TRBV19 to TRBJ2-7, with D tentatively TRBD1 (6 bases). CDR1 and CDR2 (germline): LNHDA, SQIVND (reference sequence). The CDR3 loop spans 14 amino acids. V was shortened by 5 bases and J by 0 bases, with 11 bases between the two germline ends.

This rearrangement joins TRBV3-1 (or the pseudogene TRBV3-2) to TRBJ2-5; 7 bases are a match to TRBD2. Trimming took 6 bases from V and 0 from J; bases not matched to a gene: 10. Germline-derived CDR1 and CDR2 are LGHDT and YNNKEL (reference sequence). The CDR3 is made up of 16 amino acids. The CDR3, as DNA: TGTGCCAGCAGATTTGAGGGGCGGGGGTACCAAGAGACCCAGTACTTC. Protein product: CASRFEGRGYQETQYF.